This T cell receptor (beta chain) appears in the sequencing data of a study of vaccination and CD4 T cells after COVID-19. On this clonotype itself: Its specificity is not known.

Regarding treatment: roughly 11-day PBMC culture with coronavirus spike peptide pools or control peptides (ViraFEST assay). Nucleocapsid antibody negativity, seen both before and after vaccination, demonstrated that healthy vaccine recipients lacked earlier SARS-CoV-2 infection. V dropped 0 bases and J dropped 7; count of bases not matched to a gene: 5. The germline CDR1 and CDR2 sequences are MRHNA and SNTAGT. The CDR3 runs 15 residues. Cultured CD4+ T-cell DNA underwent Oncomine TCR Beta short-read sequencing. Cultured CD4+ T cells yielded the extracted genomic DNA. One entry per CDR3 protein results from TCRdb running MiXCR on the PCR reads. The data contain roughly 20,000 distinct CDR3 sequences, 40% to 45% of them seen just once; the ten biggest clones take up 27%.

The material sequenced was CD4+ T cells from blood, cultured in vitro, taken before SARS-CoV-2 vaccination. The genes are TRBV6-4 and TRBJ2-1; 8 bases are a match to TRBD2. This TCR came from a human donor who received a COVID-19 vaccine. The CDR3 DNA reads TGTGCCAGCAGTGACTCAGGGACTAGGGGGAATGAGCAGTTCTTC. Amino acids: CASSDSGTRGNEQFF.